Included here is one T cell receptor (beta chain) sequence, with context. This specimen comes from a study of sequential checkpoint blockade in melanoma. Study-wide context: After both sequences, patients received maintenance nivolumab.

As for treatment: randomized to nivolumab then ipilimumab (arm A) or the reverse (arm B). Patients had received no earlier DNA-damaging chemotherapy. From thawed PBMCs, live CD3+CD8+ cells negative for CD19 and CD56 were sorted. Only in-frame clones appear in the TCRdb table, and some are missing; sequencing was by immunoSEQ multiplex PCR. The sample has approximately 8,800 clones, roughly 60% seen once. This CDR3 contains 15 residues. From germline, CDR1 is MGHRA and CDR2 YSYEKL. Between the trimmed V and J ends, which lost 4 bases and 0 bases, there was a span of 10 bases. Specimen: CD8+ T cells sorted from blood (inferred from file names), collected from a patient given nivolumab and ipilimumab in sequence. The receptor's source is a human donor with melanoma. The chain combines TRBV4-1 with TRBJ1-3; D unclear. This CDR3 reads CASSPNQASGNTIYF. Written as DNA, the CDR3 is TGCGCCAGCAGCCCTAACCAAGCCTCTGGAAACACCATATATTTT.